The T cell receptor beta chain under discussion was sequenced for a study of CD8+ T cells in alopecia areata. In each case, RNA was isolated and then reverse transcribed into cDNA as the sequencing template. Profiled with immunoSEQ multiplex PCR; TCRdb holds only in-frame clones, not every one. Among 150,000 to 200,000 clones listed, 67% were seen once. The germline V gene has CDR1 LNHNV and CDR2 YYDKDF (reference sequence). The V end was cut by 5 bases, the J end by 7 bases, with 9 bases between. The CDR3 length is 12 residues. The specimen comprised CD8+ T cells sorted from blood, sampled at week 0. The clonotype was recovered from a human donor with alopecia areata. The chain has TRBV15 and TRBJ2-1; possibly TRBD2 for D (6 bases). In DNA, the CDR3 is TGTGCCACCAGCCAAGGGAGGAATGAGCAGTTCTTC. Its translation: CATSQGRNEQFF.